This TCR beta chain was profiled in a study of CD8 T cells in Susac syndrome. In regard to this clonotype: Its antigen is as yet unknown.

As judged by recently defined diagnostic criteria, patients with Susac syndrome had definite or probable disease. V lost 2 bases and J 4 bases, leaving 11 bases between the germline ends. This CDR3 is 14 amino acids long. Germline lookup yields CDR1 SEHNR and CDR2 FQNEAQ (reference sequence). Reverse transcription of 0.5 to 1 ug RNA was performed with random hexamers. The CDR3 of TCR beta was amplified by immunoSEQ multiplex PCR across 54 Vbeta and 13 Jbeta. One entry per CDR3 protein results from TCRdb running MiXCR on the immunoSEQ multiplex PCR reads. The sample holds roughly 80,000 distinct CDR3 sequences; approximately 95% are singletons and the top ten take about 0.48%. Study results and caveats: CD8+ clones in Susac expanded most in TEMRA cells and active patients. Sixteen Susac-specific public clones were found in total CD8+ repertoires and five in CD8+ TEMRA repertoires.

The chain uses TRBV7-9 and TRBJ2-5; maybe TRBD1 (6 bases). This receptor was identified in a human donor with Susac syndrome. The specimen sequenced was CD8+ T cells from PBMCs. The CDR3 nucleotides read TGTGCCAGCAGCTTAAGCTGGGGGCCAGAGACCCAGTACTTC. Residues: CASSLSWGPETQYF.